The 3 T cell receptor beta chains below come from one sample, sequenced in a study of blood T cell repertoires in COVID-19. Some clones are missing from TCRdb's copy, which holds only in-frame ones; the method was immunoSEQ multiplex PCR. This table has some 130,000 clones, roughly 90% appearing once. The sequencing sample was made of peripheral blood. These receptors all stem from a man aged 70 or older with active COVID-19.

The genes are TRBV21-1 and TRBJ1-2. TRBV21-1 counts as a pseudogene. This CDR3 has 15 residues. The CDR3 reads CASSKCREAGYGYTF. The CDR3 region has the DNA TGTGCCAGCAGCAAATGCCGGGAGGCCGGCTATGGCTACACCTTC.

The chain couples TRBV2 to TRBJ1-1, with a possible D match to TRBD1 (6 bases). V lost 4 bases to trimming and J lost 1 base, with 10 bases between them. The CDR3 is 14 residues long. In germline, CDR1 is SNHLY, CDR2 FYNNEI. The CDR3, as DNA: TGTGCCAGCAGTGCTCAGGGGAGGAACACTGAAGCTTTCTTT. Its translation: CASSAQGRNTEAFF.

The V and J genes are TRBV24-1 and TRBJ2-7, with TRBD1 matching over 7 bases. The germline gives CDR1 KGHDR, CDR2 SFDVKD. V lost 5 bases, J lost 3 bases, and 3 bases stayed unmatched. CDR3 length: 13 residues. Here the CDR3 DNA reads TGTGCCACCAGTGGAGGACAGGTCTACGAGCAGTACTTC. Its protein is CATSGGQVYEQYF.